The 23 T cell receptor beta chains presented below share a single source sample, sequenced in a study of blood T cell repertoires in COVID-19. TCRdb keeps only in-frame clones here, not all; method: immunoSEQ multiplex PCR. The data show approximately 260,000 clones, around 82% seen once. The source material was peripheral blood. All receptors derive from a woman aged 80 or older with active or convalescent COVID-19.

The V call is TRBV12-3 or TRBV12-4, the J call TRBJ2-1; 8 nucleotides align to TRBD2. The CDR3 runs to 13 residues. The V gene end was trimmed by 7 bases and the J gene end by 10 bases; junction bases not matched to a gene: 9. CDR3 loop: CASTAGGSMEQFF. The CDR3 DNA sequence: TGTGCCAGCACGGCGGGGGGCTCGATGGAGCAGTTCTTC.

The chain joins TRBV7-9 to TRBJ1-5; D gene unclear. The length of the CDR3 is 15 residues. Per the germline V gene, CDR1 is SEHNR and CDR2 is FQNEAQ (reference sequence). The germline V and J ends were trimmed by 1 base and 2 bases, with 9 bases remaining between them. CDR3 in amino acids: CASSLELSGNQPQHF. The DNA for the CDR3 is TGTGCCAGCAGCTTAGAACTTTCTGGCAATCAGCCCCAGCATTTT.

The V call is TRBV18, the J call TRBJ1-6, with a possible D match to TRBD1 (6 bases). CDR1 KGHSH and CDR2 LQKENI come from the germline V gene. The V end was cut by 3 bases, the J end by 5 bases, with 14 bases between. CDR3 length: 16 residues. The CDR3, as DNA: TGTGCCAGCTCACCTGAACAGGGTCGGGATAATTCACCCCTCCACTTT. Amino acids: CASSPEQGRDNSPLHF.

V gene TRBV28 combines with J gene TRBJ2-5, with a possible D match to TRBD2 (6 bases). The V gene lost 3 bases and the J gene lost 2 bases, with 13 bases spanning the gap. CDR1 is MDHEN and CDR2 is SYDVKM in the germline V gene. CDR3 length: 15 residues. The CDR3 here is CASSFKVGLQETQYF. For the CDR3, the DNA is TGTGCCAGCAGTTTCAAGGTTGGACTACAAGAGACCCAGTACTTC.

This clone was picked up many times. The chain combines TRBV5-8 with TRBJ2-2; D remains ambiguous. The CDR3 covers 12 residues. The germline CDR1 and CDR2 sequences are SGHTS and YDEGEE. V dropped 9 bases and J dropped 4 bases, with 10 bases sitting between them. CDR3 bases: TGTGCCACCACTCAGGCCACCGGGGAGCTGTTTTTT. Residues: CATTQATGELFF.

The chain combines TRBV5-5 with TRBJ1-5; D unclear. From germline, CDR1 is SGHKS and CDR2 YYEKEE (reference sequence). The CDR3 is made up of 16 amino acids. With 3 bases removed from V and 0 bases from J, the gap between germline ends came to 13 bases. CDR3: CASSYEASYSNQPQHF. The CDR3 coding sequence is TGTGCCAGCAGCTACGAAGCTAGTTATAGCAATCAGCCCCAGCATTTT.

The table lists this clone with a few counts. The V and J genes are TRBV5-1 and TRBJ2-3, with D maybe TRBD2 (6 bases). The CDR3 is made up of 15 amino acids. Germline V gene sequence: CDR1 SGHRS, CDR2 YFSETQ. V lost 4 bases to trimming and J lost 3 bases, with 15 bases between them. The CDR3 region has the DNA TGCGCCAGCAGCCCAAGACTAGAAACGACAGATACGCAGTATTTT. As protein: CASSPRLETTDTQYF.

The V gene is TRBV6-5, the J gene TRBJ1-2; 7 bases fit TRBD1. CDR1 is MNHEY and CDR2 is SVGAGI in the germline V gene. Losses at the gene ends were 0 bases for V and 6 bases for J; bases not matched to a gene: 7. CDR3 size: 15 residues. Here the CDR3 reads CASSYSYGTEDGYTF. DNA for the CDR3: TGTGCCAGCAGTTACTCGTACGGGACAGAGGATGGCTACACCTTC.

The genes are TRBV19 and TRBJ2-2; 9 bases are a match to TRBD2. The germline CDR1 and CDR2 sequences are LNHDA and SQIVND (reference sequence). The CDR3 length is 15 residues. Trimming took 8 bases from V and 2 from J; bases not matched to a gene: 6. In DNA form, the CDR3 reads TGTGCCAGTGTGGCGGGAGGGCCTAACACCGGGGAGCTGTTTTTT. Encoded protein: CASVAGGPNTGELFF.

The chain couples TRBV30 to TRBJ2-5; the D is unclear. Trimming removed 4 bases from V and 4 bases from J, with 13 bases in between. The germline gives CDR1 GTSNPN, CDR2 SVGIG (reference sequence). The CDR3 is made up of 13 amino acids. The CDR3, as DNA: TGTGCCTGGAACCTGGGCCTTCCAGAGACCCAGTACTTC. This gives the protein CAWNLGLPETQYF.

The genes are TRBV10-1 and TRBJ1-1; D might be TRBD1 (6 bases). Trimming left V 4 bases short and J 11 bases short, with 17 bases between. There are 13 residues in the CDR3. Germline V lookup: CDR1 WNHNN, CDR2 SYGVQD (reference sequence). CDR3 residues: CASSVESPGEAFF. The CDR3 coding sequence is TGCGCCAGCAGTGTTGAGTCTCCAGGGGAGGCTTTCTTT.

Here the CDR3 DNA reads TGCGCCAGCAGCTTGACGGCAGGGAACACTGAAGCTTTCTTT. Amino acids: CASSLTAGNTEAFF. V is TRBV5-1 and J is TRBJ1-1; no firm D call. Germline V lookup: CDR1 SGHRS, CDR2 YFSETQ. The CDR3 covers 14 residues. V was clipped by 1 base and J by 1 base, with 8 bases between them.

V and J are TRBV5-1 and TRBJ1-2; possible D gene TRBD1, 5 bases. Per the germline V gene, CDR1 is SGHRS and CDR2 is YFSETQ. The CDR3 consists of 12 residues. The V gene lost 4 bases and the J gene lost 9 bases, with 13 bases spanning the gap. CDR3 coding DNA: TGCGCCAGCAGCCCTGGGGCCTTGAGCTACACCTTC. Protein sequence: CASSPGALSYTF.

This clone turned up a few times. This chain connects TRBV15 to TRBJ1-3, with unresolved D. The CDR3 runs to 15 residues. Trimming stripped 4 bases from V and 0 bases from J, with 10 bases between. Germline V gene data show CDR1 as LNHNV and CDR2 as YYDKDF (reference sequence). The CDR3 coding sequence is TGTGCCACCAGCACCCGGGGATCCTCTGGAAACACCATATATTTT. It codes for CATSTRGSSGNTIYF.

The table lists this clone with a few counts. This sequence joins TRBV5-8 and TRBJ2-3; 7 nucleotides line up with TRBD1. V lost 4 bases to trimming and J lost 0 bases; unmatched junction nucleotides: 5. This CDR3 has 15 amino acids. Germline CDR1 is SGHTS and CDR2 is YDEGEE. The DNA of the CDR3 is TGTGCCAGCAGCAGAACAGGGGTGAGCACAGATACGCAGTATTTT. Amino acid sequence: CASSRTGVSTDTQYF.

Points on this clone: The germline gene is not matched at one end of the junction; a read error may be the cause. The chain recombines TRBV24-1 with TRBJ2-5, with D perhaps matching TRBD2 (6 bases). CDR3 length: 17 amino acids. The germline V gene encodes CDR1 KGHDR and CDR2 SFDVKD. DNA for the CDR3: TGTGCCACCAGTGACCGGGGTAGGGGACTCCCCCAAGGGACCCAGTACTTC. Its protein is CATSDRGRGLPQGTQYF.

J is TRBJ2-5 and V is TRBV6-5; TRBD2 agrees at 8 bases. V gave up 0 bases and J gave up 1 base; unmatched junction bases: 4. The CDR3 contains 16 residues. CDR1 is MNHEY and CDR2 is SVGAGI in the germline V gene. As DNA, the CDR3 is TGTGCCAGCAGTTACTCCGGGGGGGTACCCCAAGAGACCCAGTACTTC. Translating it yields CASSYSGGVPQETQYF.

V gene TRBV5-6 combines with J gene TRBJ2-1; D ambiguous. The germline V gene encodes CDR1 SGHDT and CDR2 YYEEEE. The length of the CDR3 is 14 residues. V was clipped by 2 bases and J by 0 bases, with 6 bases between them. CDR3 in DNA: TGTGCCAGCAGCTTCCCGAGCTCCTACAATGAGCAGTTCTTC. Its translation: CASSFPSSYNEQFF.

The chain has TRBV7-8 and TRBJ2-7; TRBD1 aligns across 8 bases. CDR1 and CDR2 (germline): SGHVS, FQNEAQ. The V and J ends lost 5 bases and 6 bases, in that order; junction bases with no gene match: 9. This CDR3 has 14 amino acids. The CDR3, as DNA: TGTGCCAGCAGCCGACAGGGGATTTTTTCCGAGCAGTACTTC. Translation gives CASSRQGIFSEQYF.

The chain carries TRBV6-2 or TRBV6-3 and TRBJ2-3; D is possibly TRBD2 (6 bases). CDR1 and CDR2 from the germline V gene are MNHEY and SVGEGT. The CDR3 length is 12 residues. Trimming took 4 bases from V and 6 from J, leaving 8 bases between them. CDR3 residues: CASSWRVDTQYF. CDR3 coding DNA: TGTGCCAGCAGTTGGAGGGTGGATACGCAGTATTTT.

This chain joins TRBV7-2 and TRBJ2-5, with D unresolved. The CDR3 loop spans 13 amino acids. V lost 1 base and J lost 3, with 6 bases in between. The V gene's germline CDR1 is SGHTA and CDR2 FQGNSA. The chain's CDR3 is CASSLDSEETQYF. The CDR3 nucleotides read TGTGCCAGCAGCTTAGACAGTGAAGAGACCCAGTACTTC.

This chain uses TRBV7-8 with TRBJ1-5; D perhaps matches TRBD1 (5 bases). The CDR3 covers 18 residues. Germline loops: CDR1 SGHVS, CDR2 FQNEAQ. Trimming shortened V by 4 bases and J by 4 bases, and 23 bases separated the two germline ends. The CDR3 DNA is TGTGCCAGCAGCTCGCGACTAGGGGCAGGGCAATGGAATCAGCCCCAGCATTTT. The encoded protein is CASSSRLGAGQWNQPQHF. The full variable domain, its missing parts supplied by reference TRBV7-8 and TRBJ1-5, is GAGVSQSPRYKVAKRGQDVALRCDPISGHVSLFWYQQALGQGPEFLTYFQNEAQLDKSGLPSDRFFAERPEGSVSTLKIQRTQQEDSAVYLCASSSRLGAGQWNQPQHFGDGTRLSIL.

This chain joins TRBV4-2 and TRBJ1-4, with 9 nucleotides matching TRBD1. Per germline, CDR1 LGHNA and CDR2 YNFKEQ. V shed 2 bases, J shed 9 bases, and the junction held 4 bases outside the gene matches. The CDR3 runs to 14 residues. The CDR3, as DNA: TGTGCCAGCAGCCAACCCGGGACAGGGCAAAAACTGTTTTTT. As protein: CASSQPGTGQKLFF.